This T cell receptor (beta chain) was sequenced during a study of CD8+ T cells in alopecia areata. Study results and caveats: An increase in clonality over normal scalp was evident in lesional scalp, especially alopecia totalis/universalis. Tofacitinib produced a significant decrease in scalp clonality and in expanded CD8+ clones among the top 100.

CDR1 ENHRY and CDR2 SYGVKD come from the germline V gene. The length of the CDR3 is 13 residues. The ends lost 11 bases at V and 1 base at J; junction bases unmatched: 5. Extraction and reverse transcription of RNA yielded cDNA as the sequencing template. Sequencing used immunoSEQ multiplex PCR; TCRdb keeps in-frame clones, though not all of them. The data hold about 190,000 clones, with under 80% observed a single time. The treatment here: oral pan-JAK inhibitor, 5-10 mg twice daily. Notes on this clone: The antigen is not known.

The genes are TRBV10-3 and TRBJ2-3; TRBD1 agrees at 8 bases. This specimen was CD4+ T cells sorted from blood, taken between weeks 47 and 50, from a patient treated with tofacitinib. The sequence came from a human donor with alopecia areata. The DNA of the CDR3 is TGTGCCTCCCCGACAGGGGGCACAGATACGCAGTATTTT. As protein: CASPTGGTDTQYF.